This T cell receptor (beta chain) was captured in a study of T cells in localized non-small cell lung cancer. This clone was counted a few times. The germline V gene has CDR1 MNHNY and CDR2 SVGAGI (reference sequence). Trimming shortened V by 1 base and J by 2 bases, and 8 bases separated the two germline ends. The CDR3 is made up of 14 amino acids. Generated by immunoSEQ multiplex PCR, the TCRdb table keeps only in-frame clones and is missing some. The sample carries approximately 76,000 clones, 80% recorded once. The receptor was isolated from a female donor over 55 with stage I lung adenocarcinoma. Specimen: peripheral blood, collected before any cancer treatment. The rearrangement uses TRBV6-6 and TRBJ1-2; D unresolved. In nucleotides, the CDR3 is TGTGCCAGCAGTTACTGGGAGTCCAACTATGGCTACACCTTC. Translated: CASSYWESNYGYTF.